The clone carrying this T cell receptor beta chain was counted a few times. Looked up from germline, CDR1 is LGHNA and CDR2 is YSLEER. Trimming shortened V by 2 bases and J by 4 bases, and 11 bases separated the two germline ends. This CDR3 has 15 amino acids. The data belong to a study of blood T cell repertoires in COVID-19. In the study overall: From T cells, B-cell-depleted T cells, or PBMCs came the material, which was cDNA or gDNA.

Sequencing was performed with immunoSEQ multiplex PCR; in TCRdb, only in-frame clones are kept and a portion is missing. The sample contains almost 70,000 clones, 60% to 80% of which appear only once. This clonotype was obtained from a man aged 60 to 75 with acute or convalescent COVID-19. Material: peripheral blood. The genes are TRBV4-3 and TRBJ1-4; D remains unclear. The CDR3 DNA sequence: TGCGCCAGCAGCCAAAGCGCCGGGAGTAATGAAAAACTGTTTTTT. Its translation: CASSQSAGSNEKLFF.